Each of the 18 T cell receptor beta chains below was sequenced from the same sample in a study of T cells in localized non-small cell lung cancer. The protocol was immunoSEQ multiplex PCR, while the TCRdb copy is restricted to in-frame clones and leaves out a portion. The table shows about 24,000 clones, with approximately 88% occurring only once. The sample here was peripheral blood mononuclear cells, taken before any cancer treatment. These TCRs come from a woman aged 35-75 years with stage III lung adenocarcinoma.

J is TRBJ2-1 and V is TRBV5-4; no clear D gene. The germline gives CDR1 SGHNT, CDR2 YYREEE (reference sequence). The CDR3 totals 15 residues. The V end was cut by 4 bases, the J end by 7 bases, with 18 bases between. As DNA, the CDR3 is TGTGCCAGCAGCACCTCGATGGAAGCAGCGAATGAGCAGTTCTTC. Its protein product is CASSTSMEAANEQFF.

The CDR3 DNA reads as TGTGCCAGCAGCTTGGTTGATAGCAATCAGCCCCAGCATTTT. Its protein product is CASSLVDSNQPQHF. V usage is TRBV5-6 and J usage is TRBJ1-5, with no clear D. Trimming shortened V by 0 bases and J by 0 bases, and 4 bases separated the two germline ends. There are 14 residues in the CDR3. Germline loops: CDR1 SGHDT, CDR2 YYEEEE.

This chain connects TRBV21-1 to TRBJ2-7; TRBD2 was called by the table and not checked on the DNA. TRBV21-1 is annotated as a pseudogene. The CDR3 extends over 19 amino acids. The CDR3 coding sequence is TGTGCCAGCAGCAAAGTTTCCTTAGCGGGAGGATCATCGACGGACGAGCAGTACTTC. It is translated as CASSKVSLAGGSSTDEQYF.

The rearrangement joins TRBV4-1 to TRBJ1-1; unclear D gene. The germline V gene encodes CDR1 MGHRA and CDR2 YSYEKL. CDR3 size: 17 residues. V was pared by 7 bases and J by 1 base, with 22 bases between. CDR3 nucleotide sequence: TGCGCCAGCAAAAGGAGCGGCCGAGGAGTCAAGAACACTGAAGCTTTCTTT. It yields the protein CASKRSGRGVKNTEAFF.

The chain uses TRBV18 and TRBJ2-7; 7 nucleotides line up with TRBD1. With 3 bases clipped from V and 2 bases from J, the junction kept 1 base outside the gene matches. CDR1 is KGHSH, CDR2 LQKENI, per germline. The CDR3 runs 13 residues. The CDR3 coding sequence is TGTGCCAGCTCACCGGGACAGACCTACGAGCAGTACTTC. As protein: CASSPGQTYEQYF.

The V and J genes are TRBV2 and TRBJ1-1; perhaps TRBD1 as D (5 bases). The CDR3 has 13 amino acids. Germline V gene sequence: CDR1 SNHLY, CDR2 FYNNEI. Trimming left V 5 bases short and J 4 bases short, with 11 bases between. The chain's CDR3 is CASSTQGTTEAFF. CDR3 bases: TGTGCCAGCAGTACCCAGGGTACCACTGAAGCTTTCTTT.

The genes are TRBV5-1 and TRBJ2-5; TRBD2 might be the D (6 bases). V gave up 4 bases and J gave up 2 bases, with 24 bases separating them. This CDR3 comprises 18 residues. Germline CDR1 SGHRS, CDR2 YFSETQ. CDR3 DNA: TGCGCCAGCAGCCCCACCGGGACTCCGCTATCAACTCAAGAGACCCAGTACTTC. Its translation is CASSPTGTPLSTQETQYF.

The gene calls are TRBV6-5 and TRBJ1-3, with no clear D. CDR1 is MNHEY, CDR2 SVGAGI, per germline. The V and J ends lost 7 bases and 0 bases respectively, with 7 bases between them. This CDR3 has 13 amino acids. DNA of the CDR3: TGTGCCAGCAACGCCTTCTCTGGAAACACCATATATTTT. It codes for CASNAFSGNTIYF.

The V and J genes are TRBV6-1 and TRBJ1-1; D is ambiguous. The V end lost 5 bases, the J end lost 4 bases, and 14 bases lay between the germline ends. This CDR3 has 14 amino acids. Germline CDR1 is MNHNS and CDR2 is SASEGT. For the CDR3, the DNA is TGTGCCAGCAGTTGGGAAAATAAGGGCACTGAAGCTTTCTTT. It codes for CASSWENKGTEAFF.

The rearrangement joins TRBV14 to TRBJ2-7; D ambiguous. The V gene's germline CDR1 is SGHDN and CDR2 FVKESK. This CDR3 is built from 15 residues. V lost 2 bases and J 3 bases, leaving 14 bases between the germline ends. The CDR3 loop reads CASSQLWASSYEQYF. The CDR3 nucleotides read TGTGCCAGCAGCCAACTGTGGGCAAGTAGCTACGAGCAGTACTTC.

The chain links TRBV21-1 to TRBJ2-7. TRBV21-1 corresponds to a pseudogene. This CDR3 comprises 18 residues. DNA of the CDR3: TGTGCCAGCAGCAAAGGGGGTTCTACTAAGTTCAAACATGGCGAGCAGTACTTC. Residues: CASSKGGSTKFKHGEQYF.

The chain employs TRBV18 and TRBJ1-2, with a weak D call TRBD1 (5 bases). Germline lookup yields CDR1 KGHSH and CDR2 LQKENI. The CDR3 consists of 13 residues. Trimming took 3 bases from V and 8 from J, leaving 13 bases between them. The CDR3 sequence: CASSPPGVWGYTF. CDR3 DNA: TGTGCCAGCTCACCCCCGGGGGTCTGGGGCTACACCTTC.

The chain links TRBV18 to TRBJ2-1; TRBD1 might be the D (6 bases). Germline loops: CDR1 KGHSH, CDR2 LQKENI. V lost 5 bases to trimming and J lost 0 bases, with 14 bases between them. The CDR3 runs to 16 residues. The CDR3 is CASSSLDRSSYNEQFF. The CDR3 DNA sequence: TGTGCCAGCTCATCTCTCGACAGGAGCTCCTACAATGAGCAGTTCTTC.

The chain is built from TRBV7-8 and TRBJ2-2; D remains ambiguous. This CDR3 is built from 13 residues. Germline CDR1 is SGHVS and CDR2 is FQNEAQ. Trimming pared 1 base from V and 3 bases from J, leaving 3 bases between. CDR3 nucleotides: TGTGCCAGCAGCTTAGTGGACACCGGGGAGCTGTTTTTT. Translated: CASSLVDTGELFF. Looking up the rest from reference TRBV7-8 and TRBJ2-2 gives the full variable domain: GAGVSQSPRYKVAKRGQDVALRCDPISGHVSLFWYQQALGQGPEFLTYFQNEAQLDKSGLPSDRFFAERPEGSVSTLKIQRTQQEDSAVYLCASSLVDTGELFFGEGSRLTVL.

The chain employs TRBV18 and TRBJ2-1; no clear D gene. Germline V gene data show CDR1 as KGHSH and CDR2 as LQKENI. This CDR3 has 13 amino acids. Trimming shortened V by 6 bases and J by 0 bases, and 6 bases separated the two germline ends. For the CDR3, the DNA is TGTGCCAGCTCTGATAGCTCCTACAATGAGCAGTTCTTC. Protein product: CASSDSSYNEQFF.

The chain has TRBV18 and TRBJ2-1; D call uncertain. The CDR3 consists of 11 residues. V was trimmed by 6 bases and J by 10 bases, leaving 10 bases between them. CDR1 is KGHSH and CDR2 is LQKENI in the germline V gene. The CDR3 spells CASSTTEEQFF. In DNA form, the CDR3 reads TGTGCCAGCTCCACCACGGAAGAGCAGTTCTTC.

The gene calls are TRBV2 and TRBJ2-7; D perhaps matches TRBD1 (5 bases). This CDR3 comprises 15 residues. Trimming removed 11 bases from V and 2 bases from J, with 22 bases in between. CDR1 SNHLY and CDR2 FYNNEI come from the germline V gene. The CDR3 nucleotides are TGTGCCGGTCTGTATCAGGGCCTCACCGCCTACGAGCAGTACTTC. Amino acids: CAGLYQGLTAYEQYF.

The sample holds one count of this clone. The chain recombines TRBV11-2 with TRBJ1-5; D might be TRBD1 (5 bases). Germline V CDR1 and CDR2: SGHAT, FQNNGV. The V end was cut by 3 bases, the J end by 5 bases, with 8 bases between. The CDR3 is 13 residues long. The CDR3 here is CASSFQGHQPQHF. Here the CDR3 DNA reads TGTGCCAGCAGCTTCCAGGGACATCAGCCCCAGCATTTT.